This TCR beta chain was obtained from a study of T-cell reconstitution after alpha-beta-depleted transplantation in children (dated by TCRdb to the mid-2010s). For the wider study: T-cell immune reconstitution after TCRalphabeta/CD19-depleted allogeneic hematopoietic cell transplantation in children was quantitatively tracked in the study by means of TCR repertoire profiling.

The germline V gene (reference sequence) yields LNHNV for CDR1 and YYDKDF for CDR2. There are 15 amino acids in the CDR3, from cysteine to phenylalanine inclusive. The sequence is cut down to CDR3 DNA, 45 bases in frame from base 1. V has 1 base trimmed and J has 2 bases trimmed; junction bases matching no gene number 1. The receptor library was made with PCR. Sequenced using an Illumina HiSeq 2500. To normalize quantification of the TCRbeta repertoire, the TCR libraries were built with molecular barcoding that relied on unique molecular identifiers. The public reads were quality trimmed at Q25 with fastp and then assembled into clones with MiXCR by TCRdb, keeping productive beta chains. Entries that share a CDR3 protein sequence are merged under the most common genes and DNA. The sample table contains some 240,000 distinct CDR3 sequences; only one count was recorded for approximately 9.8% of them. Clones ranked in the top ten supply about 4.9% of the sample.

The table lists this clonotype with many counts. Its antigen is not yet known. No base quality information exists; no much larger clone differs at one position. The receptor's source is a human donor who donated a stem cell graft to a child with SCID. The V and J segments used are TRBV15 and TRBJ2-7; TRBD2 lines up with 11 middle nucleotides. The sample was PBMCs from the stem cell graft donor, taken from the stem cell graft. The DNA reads TGTGCCACCAGCAGAGGACTAGCGGGAACCTACGAGCAGTACTTC. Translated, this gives CATSRGLAGTYEQYF. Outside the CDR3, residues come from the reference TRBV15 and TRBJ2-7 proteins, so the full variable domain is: DAMVIQNPRYQVTQFGKPVTLSCSQTLNHNVMYWYQQKSSQAPKLLFHYYDKDFNNEADTPDNFQSRRPNTSFCFLDIRSPGLGDTAMYLCATSRGLAGTYEQYFGPGTRLTVT.